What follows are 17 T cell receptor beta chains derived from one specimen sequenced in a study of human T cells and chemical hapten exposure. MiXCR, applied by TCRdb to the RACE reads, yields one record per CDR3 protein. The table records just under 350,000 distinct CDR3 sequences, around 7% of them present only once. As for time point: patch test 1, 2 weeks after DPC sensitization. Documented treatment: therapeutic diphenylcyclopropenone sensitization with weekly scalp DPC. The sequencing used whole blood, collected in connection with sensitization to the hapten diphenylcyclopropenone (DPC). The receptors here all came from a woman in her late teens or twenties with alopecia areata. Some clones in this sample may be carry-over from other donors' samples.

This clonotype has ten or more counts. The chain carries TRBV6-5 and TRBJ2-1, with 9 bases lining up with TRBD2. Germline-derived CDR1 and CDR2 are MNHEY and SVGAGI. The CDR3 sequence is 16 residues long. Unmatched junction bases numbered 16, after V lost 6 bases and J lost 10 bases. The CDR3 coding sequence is TGTGCCAGCAGCGCTACCGGGACTAGCTTGAATCTCGAGCAGTTCTTC. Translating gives CASSATGTSLNLEQFF.

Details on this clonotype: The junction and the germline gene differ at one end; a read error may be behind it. The CDR3 nucleotides read TGCAGCGTTGAACGCCCCGACTTGATCTTC. Its protein is CSVERPDLIF. The chain couples TRBV29-1 to TRBJ2-1; D is unresolved. Germline CDR1 and CDR2: SQVTM and ANQGSEA. This CDR3 has 10 residues.

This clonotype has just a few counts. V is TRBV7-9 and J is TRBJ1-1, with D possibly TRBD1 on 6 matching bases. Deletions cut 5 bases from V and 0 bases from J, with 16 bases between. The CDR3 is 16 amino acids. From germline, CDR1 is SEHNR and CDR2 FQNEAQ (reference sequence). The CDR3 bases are TGTGCCAGCAGCCAGGGACGCGGACAGATGAACACTGAAGCTTTCTTT. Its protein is CASSQGRGQMNTEAFF.

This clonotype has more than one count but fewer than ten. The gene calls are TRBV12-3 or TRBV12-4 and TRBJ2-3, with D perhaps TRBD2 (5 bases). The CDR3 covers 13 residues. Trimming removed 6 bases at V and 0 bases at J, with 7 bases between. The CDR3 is CASRGGSTDTQYF. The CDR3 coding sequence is TGTGCCAGCAGGGGCGGGAGCACAGATACGCAGTATTTT.

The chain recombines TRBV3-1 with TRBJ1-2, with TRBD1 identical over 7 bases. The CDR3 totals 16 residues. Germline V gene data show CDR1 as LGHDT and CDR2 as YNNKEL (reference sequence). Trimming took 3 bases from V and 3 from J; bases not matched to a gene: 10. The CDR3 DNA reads TGTGCCAGCAGCCAGGGTCTCGATGGGACAGACTATGGCTACACCTTC. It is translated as CASSQGLDGTDYGYTF.

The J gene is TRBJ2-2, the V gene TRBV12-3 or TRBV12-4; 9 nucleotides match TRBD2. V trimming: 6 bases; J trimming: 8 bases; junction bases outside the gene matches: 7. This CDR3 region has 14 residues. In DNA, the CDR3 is TGTGCCAGCAGACCCAGCGGGGGGTCTGGGGAGCTGTTTTTT. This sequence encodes CASRPSGGSGELFF.

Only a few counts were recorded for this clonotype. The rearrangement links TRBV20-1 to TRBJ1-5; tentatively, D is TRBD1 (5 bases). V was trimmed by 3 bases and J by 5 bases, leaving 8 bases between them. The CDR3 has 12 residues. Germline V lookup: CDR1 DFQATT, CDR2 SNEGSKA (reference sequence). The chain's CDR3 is CSASGQYQPQHF. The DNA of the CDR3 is TGCAGTGCTAGTGGACAATATCAGCCCCAGCATTTT.

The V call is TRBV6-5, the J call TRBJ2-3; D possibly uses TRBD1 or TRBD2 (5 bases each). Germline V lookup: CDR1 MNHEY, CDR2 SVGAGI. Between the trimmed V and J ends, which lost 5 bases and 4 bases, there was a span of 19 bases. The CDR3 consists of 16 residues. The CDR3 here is CASSPPGRAVADTQYF. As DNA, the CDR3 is TGTGCCAGCAGTCCTCCGGGACGGGCTGTGGCAGATACGCAGTATTTT.

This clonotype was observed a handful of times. In DNA, the CDR3 is TGTGCCATCAGTGGGGGCCGGGACTCGGGTCGGGCCAACGTCCTGACTTTC. Translated, it gives CAISGGRDSGRANVLTF. The rearrangement links TRBV10-3 to TRBJ2-6, with a weak D call TRBD2 (6 bases). V gave up 4 bases and J gave up 5 bases, with 18 bases separating them. CDR1 and CDR2 from the germline V gene are ENHRY and SYGVKD. The CDR3 loop spans 17 amino acids.

The CDR3 DNA is TGTGCCAGCACTCCGAGGATTAGCGGCAGCACAGATACGCAGTATTTT. This encodes CASTPRISGSTDTQYF. The gene calls are TRBV12-3 or TRBV12-4 and TRBJ2-3, with D perhaps matching TRBD2 (6 bases). This CDR3 comprises 16 residues. Trimming shortened V by 7 bases and J by 0 bases, and 17 bases separated the two germline ends.

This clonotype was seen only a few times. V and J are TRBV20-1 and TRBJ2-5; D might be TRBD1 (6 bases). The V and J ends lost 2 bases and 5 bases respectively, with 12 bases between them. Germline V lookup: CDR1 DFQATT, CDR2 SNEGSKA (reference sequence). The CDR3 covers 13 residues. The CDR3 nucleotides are TGCAGTGCTAGACCAGGGGCTATGGAGACCCAGTACTTC. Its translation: CSARPGAMETQYF.

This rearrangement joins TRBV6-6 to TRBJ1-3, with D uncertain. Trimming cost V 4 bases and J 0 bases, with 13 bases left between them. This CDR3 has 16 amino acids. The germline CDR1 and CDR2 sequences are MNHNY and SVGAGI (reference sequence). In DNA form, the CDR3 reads TGTGCCAGCAGTTTGATTGGACTGAACTCTGGAAACACCATATATTTT. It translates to CASSLIGLNSGNTIYF.

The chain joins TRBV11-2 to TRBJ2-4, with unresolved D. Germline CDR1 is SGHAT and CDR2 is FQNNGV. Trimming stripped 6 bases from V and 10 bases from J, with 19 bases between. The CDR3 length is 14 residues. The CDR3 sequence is CASRYIRGGEIQYF. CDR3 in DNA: TGTGCCAGCAGATACATTCGAGGCGGAGAAATTCAGTACTTC.

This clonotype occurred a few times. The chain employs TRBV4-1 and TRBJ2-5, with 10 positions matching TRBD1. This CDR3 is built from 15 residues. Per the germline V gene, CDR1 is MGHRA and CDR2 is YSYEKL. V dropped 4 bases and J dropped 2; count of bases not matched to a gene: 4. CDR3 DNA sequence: TGCGCCAGCAGCCGGGGACAGGGGCGACAAGAGACCCAGTACTTC. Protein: CASSRGQGRQETQYF.

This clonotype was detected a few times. The CDR3 loop is CASSFVCGVLPDTQYF. For the CDR3, the DNA is TGTGCCAGCAGTTTCGTGTGCGGGGTACTCCCAGATACGCAGTATTTT. The V and J genes are TRBV27 and TRBJ2-3, with D maybe TRBD2 (6 bases). The V and J ends lost 3 bases and 4 bases respectively, with 17 bases between them. The CDR3 is 16 amino acids. CDR1 and CDR2 (germline): MNHEY, SMNVEV (reference sequence).

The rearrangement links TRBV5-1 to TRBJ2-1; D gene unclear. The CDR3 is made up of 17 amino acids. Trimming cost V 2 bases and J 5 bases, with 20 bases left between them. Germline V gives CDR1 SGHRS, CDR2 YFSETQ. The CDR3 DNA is TGCGCCAGCAGCTTTTCCCCAGACGTATGGGTCCACAATGAGCAGTTCTTC. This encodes CASSFSPDVWVHNEQFF.

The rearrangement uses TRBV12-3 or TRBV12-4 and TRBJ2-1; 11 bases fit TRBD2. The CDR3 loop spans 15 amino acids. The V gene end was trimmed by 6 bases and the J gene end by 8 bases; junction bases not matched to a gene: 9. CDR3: CASSFTSGGTYEQFF. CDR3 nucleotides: TGTGCCAGCAGCTTTACTAGCGGGGGAACGTATGAGCAGTTCTTC.